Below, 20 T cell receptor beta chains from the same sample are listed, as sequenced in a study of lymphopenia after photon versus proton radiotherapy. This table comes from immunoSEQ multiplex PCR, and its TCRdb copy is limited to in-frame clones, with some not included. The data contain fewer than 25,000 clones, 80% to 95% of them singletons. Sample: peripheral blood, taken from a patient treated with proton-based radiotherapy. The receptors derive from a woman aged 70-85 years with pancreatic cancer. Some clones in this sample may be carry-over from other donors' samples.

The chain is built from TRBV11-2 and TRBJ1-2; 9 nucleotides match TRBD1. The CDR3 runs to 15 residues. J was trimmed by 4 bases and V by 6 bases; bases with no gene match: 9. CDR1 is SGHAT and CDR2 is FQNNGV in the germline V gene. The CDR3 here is CASRNRDRDVYGYTF. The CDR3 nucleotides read TGTGCCAGCAGGAACCGGGACAGGGATGTCTATGGCTACACCTTC.

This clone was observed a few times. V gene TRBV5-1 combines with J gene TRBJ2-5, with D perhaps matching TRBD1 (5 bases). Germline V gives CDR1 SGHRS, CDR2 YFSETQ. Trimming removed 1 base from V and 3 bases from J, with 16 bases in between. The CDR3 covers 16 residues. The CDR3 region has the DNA TGCGCCAGCAGCTTGAATACAGGAGCGAGTAAAGAGACCCAGTACTTC. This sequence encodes CASSLNTGASKETQYF.

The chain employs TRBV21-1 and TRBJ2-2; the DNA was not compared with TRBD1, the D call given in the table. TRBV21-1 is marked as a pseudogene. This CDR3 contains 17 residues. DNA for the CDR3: TGTGCCAGCAGCAAACGTTGCGGAAACCAGGGTACCGGGGAGCTGTTTTTT. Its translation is CASSKRCGNQGTGELFF.

The CDR3 protein is CASSKDREVSGANVLTF. The CDR3 nucleotides are TGTGCCAGCTCCAAAGACAGGGAAGTCTCTGGGGCCAACGTCCTGACTTTC. The chain links TRBV18 to TRBJ2-6; the match to TRBD1 covers 7 bases. V lost 6 bases and J lost 0; bases outside the gene matches: 8. This CDR3 comprises 17 residues. In germline, CDR1 is KGHSH, CDR2 LQKENI.

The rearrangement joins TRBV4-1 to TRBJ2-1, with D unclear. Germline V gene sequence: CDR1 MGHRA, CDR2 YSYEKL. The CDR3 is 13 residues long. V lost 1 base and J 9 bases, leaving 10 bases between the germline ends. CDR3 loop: CASSQGRYTEQFF. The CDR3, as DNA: TGCGCCAGCAGCCAAGGCCGGTATACTGAGCAGTTCTTC.

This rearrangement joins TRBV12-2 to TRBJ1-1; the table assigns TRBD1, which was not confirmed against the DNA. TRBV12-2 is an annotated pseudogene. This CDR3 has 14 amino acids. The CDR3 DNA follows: TGTGCAAGTCGCTTGGGGATTACAGGGACTGAAGCTTTCTTT. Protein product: CASRLGITGTEAFF.

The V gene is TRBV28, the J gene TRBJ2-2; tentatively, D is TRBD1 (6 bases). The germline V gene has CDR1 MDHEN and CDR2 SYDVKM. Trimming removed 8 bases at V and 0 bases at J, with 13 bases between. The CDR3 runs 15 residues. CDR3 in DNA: TGTGCCAGCGGATACGGGACAACGAACACCGGGGAGCTGTTTTTT. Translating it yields CASGYGTTNTGELFF.

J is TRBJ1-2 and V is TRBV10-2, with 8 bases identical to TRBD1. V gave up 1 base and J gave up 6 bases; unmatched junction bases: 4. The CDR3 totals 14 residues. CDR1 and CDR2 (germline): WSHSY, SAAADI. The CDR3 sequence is CASSEYQGADGYTF. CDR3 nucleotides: TGCGCCAGCAGTGAGTACCAGGGGGCCGATGGCTACACCTTC.

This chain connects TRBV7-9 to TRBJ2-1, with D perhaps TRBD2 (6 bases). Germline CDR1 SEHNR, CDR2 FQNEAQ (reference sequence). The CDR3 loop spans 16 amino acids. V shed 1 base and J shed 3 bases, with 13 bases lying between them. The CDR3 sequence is CASSLVLARFYNEQFF. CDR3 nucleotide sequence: TGTGCCAGCAGCTTAGTTCTAGCGAGATTCTACAATGAGCAGTTCTTC.

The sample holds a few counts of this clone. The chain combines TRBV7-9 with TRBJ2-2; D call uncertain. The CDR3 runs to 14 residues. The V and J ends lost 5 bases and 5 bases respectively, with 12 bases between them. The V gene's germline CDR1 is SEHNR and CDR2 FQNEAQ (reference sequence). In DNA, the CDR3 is TGTGCCAGCAGCCCCAGTATTCAGACCGGGGAGCTGTTTTTT. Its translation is CASSPSIQTGELFF.

The CDR3 loop is CASSQVVDRLKNIQYF. The DNA of the CDR3 is TGTGCCAGCAGCCAAGTTGTGGACCGCCTCAAAAACATTCAGTACTTC. The rearrangement links TRBV4-2 to TRBJ2-4, with unresolved D. CDR3 length: 16 residues. Germline V CDR1 and CDR2: LGHNA, YNFKEQ. V was clipped by 1 base and J by 3 bases, with 13 bases between them.

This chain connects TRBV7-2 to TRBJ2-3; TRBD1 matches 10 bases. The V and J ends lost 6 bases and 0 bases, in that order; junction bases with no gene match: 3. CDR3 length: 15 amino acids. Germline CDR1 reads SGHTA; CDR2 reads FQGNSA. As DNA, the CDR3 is TGTGCCAGCAGTCTGGACAGGGGGAGCACAGATACGCAGTATTTT. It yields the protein CASSLDRGSTDTQYF.

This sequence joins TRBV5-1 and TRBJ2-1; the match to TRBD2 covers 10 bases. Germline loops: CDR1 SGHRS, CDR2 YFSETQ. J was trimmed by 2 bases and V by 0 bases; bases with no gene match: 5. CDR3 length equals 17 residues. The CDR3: CASSLASGRDTYNEQFF. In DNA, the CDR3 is TGCGCCAGCAGCTTGGCCAGCGGGAGGGACACCTACAATGAGCAGTTCTTC.

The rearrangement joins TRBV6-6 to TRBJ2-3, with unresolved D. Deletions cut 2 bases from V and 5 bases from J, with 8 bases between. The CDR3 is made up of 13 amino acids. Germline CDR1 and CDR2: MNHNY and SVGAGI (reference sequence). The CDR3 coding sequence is TGTGCCAGCAGTTACCCAGGCCTAGATACGCAGTATTTT. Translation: CASSYPGLDTQYF.

CDR3: CASSTIHASSGNTIYF. The DNA for the CDR3 is TGTGCCAGCTCAACCATACACGCCAGCTCTGGAAACACCATATATTTT. V usage is TRBV18 and J usage is TRBJ1-3; D gene ambiguous. This CDR3 contains 16 residues. Germline values: CDR1 KGHSH, CDR2 LQKENI. V was clipped by 5 bases and J by 0 bases, with 14 bases between them.

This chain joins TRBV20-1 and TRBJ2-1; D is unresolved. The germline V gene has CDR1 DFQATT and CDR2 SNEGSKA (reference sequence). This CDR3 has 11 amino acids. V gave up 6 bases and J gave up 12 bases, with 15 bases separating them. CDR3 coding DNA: TGCAGTGCATTTCCCGCGGACGTGCAGTTCTTC. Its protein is CSAFPADVQFF.

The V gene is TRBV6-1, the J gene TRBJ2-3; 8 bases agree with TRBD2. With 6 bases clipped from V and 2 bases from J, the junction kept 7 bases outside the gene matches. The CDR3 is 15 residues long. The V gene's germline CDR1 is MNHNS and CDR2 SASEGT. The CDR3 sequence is CASRDSGEPTDTQYF. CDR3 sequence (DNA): TGTGCCAGCAGGGATAGCGGGGAACCCACAGATACGCAGTATTTT.

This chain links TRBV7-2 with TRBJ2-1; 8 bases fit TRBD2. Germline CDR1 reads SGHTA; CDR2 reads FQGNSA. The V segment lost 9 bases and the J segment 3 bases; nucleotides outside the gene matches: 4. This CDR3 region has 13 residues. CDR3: CASRAGVYNEQFF. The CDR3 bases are TGTGCCAGTAGAGCGGGAGTCTACAATGAGCAGTTCTTC.

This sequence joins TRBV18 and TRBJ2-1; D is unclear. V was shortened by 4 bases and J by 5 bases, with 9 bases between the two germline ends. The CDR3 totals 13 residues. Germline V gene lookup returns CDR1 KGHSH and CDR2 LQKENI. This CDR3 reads CASSLLRDNEQFF. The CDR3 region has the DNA TGTGCCAGCTCACTTCTAAGGGACAATGAGCAGTTCTTC. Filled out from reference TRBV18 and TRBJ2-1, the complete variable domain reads NAGVMQNPRHLVRRRGQEARLRCSPMKGHSHVYWYRQLPEEGLKFMVYLQKENIIDESGMPKERFSAEFPKEGPSILRIQQVVRGDSAAYFCASSLLRDNEQFFGPGTRLTVL.

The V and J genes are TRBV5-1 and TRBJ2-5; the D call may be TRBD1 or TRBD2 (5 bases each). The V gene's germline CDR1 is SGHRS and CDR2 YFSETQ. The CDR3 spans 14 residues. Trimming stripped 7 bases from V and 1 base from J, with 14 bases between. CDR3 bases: TGCGCCAGCGCAGACCGGGGCCTCCAAGAGACCCAGTACTTC. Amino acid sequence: CASADRGLQETQYF.